The text below deals with one T cell receptor beta chain. The data stem from a study of blood T cell repertoires in COVID-19. Study information: Donors in the United States, Italy and Spain gave samples during acute or convalescent COVID-19. PBMCs, B-cell-depleted T cells, or T cells were the source of the cDNA or gDNA that made up the material.

Methods used by the authors: How many nucleated cells were present was estimated from reference gene primer amplification. Clones were read by immunoSEQ multiplex PCR, and TCRdb kept only the in-frame ones, dropping some. V and J calls and clone size are as listed in that table; D and trimming were resolved from the DNA. The data show fewer than 350,000 clones, about nine tenths seen once. V was trimmed by 0 bases and J by 2 bases, leaving 11 bases between them. The germline gives CDR1 SGHNT, CDR2 YYREEE (reference sequence). The CDR3 consists of 15 residues. The clonotype originates from a man between 40 and 49 years old with active or convalescent COVID-19. The sample comprised peripheral blood. The chain carries TRBV5-4 and TRBJ1-2; D is possibly TRBD1 (6 bases). CDR3 sequence (DNA): TGTGCCAGCAGCTTGGCGGCAGGGGAAAACTATGGCTACACCTTC. As protein: CASSLAAGENYGYTF.